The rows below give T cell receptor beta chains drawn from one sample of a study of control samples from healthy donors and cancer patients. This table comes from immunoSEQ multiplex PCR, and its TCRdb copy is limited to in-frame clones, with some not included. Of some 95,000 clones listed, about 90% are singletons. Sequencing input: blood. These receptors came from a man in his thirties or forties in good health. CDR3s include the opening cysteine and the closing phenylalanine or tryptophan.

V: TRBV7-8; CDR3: CASSLVAGTPGELFF
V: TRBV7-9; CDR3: CASSYQGAMRKNIQYF
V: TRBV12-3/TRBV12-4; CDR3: CASRAGETQYF
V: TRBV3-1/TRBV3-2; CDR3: CASSQLGEQYF
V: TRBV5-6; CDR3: CASSYRTGPQSPLHF
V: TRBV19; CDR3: CASSRDRGSVSYGYTF
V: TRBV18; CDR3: CASSPPRTSGRETQYF
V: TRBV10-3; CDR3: CAISESSRADTQYF
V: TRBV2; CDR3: CASSLPGLAGSYEQYF
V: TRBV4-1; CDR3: CASSQGTYSYNEQFF
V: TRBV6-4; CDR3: CASSDSMLPGSGANVLTF
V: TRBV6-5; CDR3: CASRVQGVWTEAFF